This T cell receptor beta chain was documented in a study of Ad26.COV2.S vaccination and SARS-CoV-2 variants. The wider study: Participants got Ad26.COV2.S intramuscularly, once or twice 56 days apart. Notes on the study in general: Estimates derived from TCR breadth and depth analyses may have underestimated total T cell responses. Similar non-spike TCR breadth was observed in recipients of vaccine and of placebo.

Points on this clone: Its cognate antigen is unknown.

J was trimmed by 4 bases and V by 4 bases; bases with no gene match: 9. Looked up from germline, CDR1 is SEHNR and CDR2 is FQNEAQ (reference sequence). This CDR3 is 18 amino acids long. The method was immunoSEQ multiplex PCR; TCRdb's version includes in-frame clones alone and lacks a portion of them. The sample lists approximately 300,000 clones, around four fifths seen once, with 2% to 2.5% in the top ten. Treatment: approximately 18 received Ad26.COV2.S at low or high dose, single or two shots; several received placebo; per-sample allocation not given. Vaccine and placebo recipients were sampled on day 63 after the first injection.

Sample: peripheral blood, taken in a trial of Ad26.COV2.S vaccine versus placebo. The chain recombines TRBV7-9 with TRBJ2-1, with 14 positions matching TRBD2. The source of this sequence is a person between 18 and 60 years old who received the Ad26.COV2.S COVID-19 vaccine or a placebo. The CDR3: CASSSGTSGGHKYNEQFF. The CDR3 DNA sequence: TGTGCCAGCAGCTCCGGGACTAGCGGGGGACATAAGTACAATGAGCAGTTCTTC.